This T cell receptor (beta chain) was recorded in a study of blood T cell repertoires in COVID-19. For the study at large: From T cells, B-cell-depleted T cells, or PBMCs came the material, which was cDNA or gDNA.

Those enrolled, adults aged about 18 to 95 years, came from about two dozen US areas. The protocol was immunoSEQ multiplex PCR, while the TCRdb copy is restricted to in-frame clones and leaves out a portion. The sample has over 350,000 clones, approximately 90% seen once; the top ten hold more than 1%. Material for sequencing was PBMCs or T cells enriched from blood (not recorded which). This clonotype was sampled from a woman in her late teens or twenties who had recovered from COVID-19.

DNA for the CDR3: TGTGCCTGGAGACCTACAGGGCTTCTCCACGAGCAGTACTTC. Amino acids: CAWRPTGLLHEQYF. J is TRBJ2-7 and V is TRBV30, with D perhaps matching TRBD1 (6 bases). V lost 3 bases, J lost 5 bases, and 17 bases lay in between. Germline assignment: CDR1 GTSNPN and CDR2 SVGIG (reference sequence). The CDR3 is 14 residues long.